This TCR beta chain originates from a study of blood T cell repertoires in COVID-19. Assay: immunoSEQ multiplex PCR; the TCRdb copy retains only in-frame clones and omits some. The table shows some 120,000 clones, with more than 75% occurring only once. V lost 0 bases and J 2 bases, leaving 8 bases between the germline ends. The CDR3 spans 14 residues. Germline CDR1 and CDR2: MNHEY and SMNVEV (reference sequence). V gene TRBV27 combines with J gene TRBJ2-7, with D possibly being TRBD2 (5 bases). The TCR was taken from a man aged 35 to 55 with acute or convalescent COVID-19. Sequenced input: peripheral blood. The DNA for the CDR3 is TGTGCCAGCAGTTTATCGGTCGGGGCCTACGAGCAGTACTTC. This translates into CASSLSVGAYEQYF.